The clone carrying this T cell receptor beta chain was counted a few times. Antigen specificity is unknown. Unique molecular identifiers were affixed to single, distinct cDNA molecules. TCRdb re-called the 5' RACE reads through MiXCR, storing one row per CDR3 protein. The repertoire has fewer than 85,000 distinct CDR3 sequences, around 11% of them found once; the top ten carry approximately 12%. The CDR3 has 17 residues. Germline V gene sequence: CDR1 LNHNV, CDR2 YYDKDF (reference sequence). J gave up 2 bases and V 3 bases, and 11 bases lay outside the gene matches. The data are from a study of early T cells in non-severe SARS-CoV-2 infection. Across the study: Sequencing of bulk RNA from unsorted whole blood was done, without chain pairing.

Study-level points and caveats: The matching step, a VDJdb search, favored anti-spike CD8 responses and missed private and CD4 specificities.

The TCR was taken from an adult who was a healthcare worker with PCR-confirmed SARS-CoV-2 infection or an uninfected control (not recorded which). This chain joins TRBV15 and TRBJ1-1; 8 bases are shared with TRBD1. The source material was whole blood, sampled at baseline. As DNA, the CDR3 is TGTGCCACCAGCAGCGGATTTGGACAGGGCCGAAACACTGAAGCTTTCTTT. Protein sequence: CATSSGFGQGRNTEAFF.